These 13 T cell receptor beta chains originate from one sample sequenced in a study of CD4 T cells in relation to SARS-CoV-2 and coronaviruses. Unexposed donor CD4+ T cells date from about 2011-2018, before the COVID-19 pandemic. Isolation of CD4+ T cells took place after roughly nine days in culture. Profiling relied on immunoSEQ multiplex PCR, and the TCRdb table lists in-frame clones only, not all of them. The data show 25,000 to 30,000 clones, with around 80% seen just once and about 14% held by the top ten. The antigens for these receptors are not known. The sequenced sample consisted of CD4+ T cells from PBMCs, cultured in vitro. The receptors stem from a human donor in good health.

The V and J genes are TRBV3-1 (or the pseudogene TRBV3-2) and TRBJ2-1; 7 nucleotides match TRBD2. The trim removed 4 bases at V and 7 bases at J, leaving 10 bases unmatched. The CDR3 is 15 amino acids. Germline V lookup: CDR1 LGHDT, CDR2 YNNKEL (reference sequence). CDR3 sequence: CASSRDRTSINEQFF. The CDR3 DNA is TGTGCCAGCAGCCGGGACCGGACTAGTATTAATGAGCAGTTCTTC.

This clone was seen once. The chain has TRBV15 and TRBJ2-1; 8 nucleotides align to TRBD2. CDR1 and CDR2 from the germline V gene are LNHNV and YYDKDF (reference sequence). The CDR3 has 16 residues. V dropped 0 bases and J dropped 6; count of bases not matched to a gene: 7. In DNA, the CDR3 is TGTGCCACCAGCAGAGAGTCAGCGGGAGTAGTCAATGAGCAGTTCTTC. Protein sequence: CATSRESAGVVNEQFF.

This chain uses TRBV5-1 with TRBJ1-1, with a possible D match to TRBD1 (6 bases). CDR1 SGHRS and CDR2 YFSETQ come from the germline V gene. This CDR3 has 14 residues. V was cut by 7 bases and J by 2 bases, with 15 bases left in between. The CDR3: CASSNSQGNTEAFF. CDR3 sequence (DNA): TGCGCCAGCTCCAATTCACAGGGTAACACTGAAGCTTTCTTT.

This chain connects TRBV7-2 to TRBJ2-3; 13 bases are shared with TRBD2. V gave up 1 base and J gave up 14 bases; unmatched junction bases: 9. Germline CDR1 reads SGHTA; CDR2 reads FQGNSA. This CDR3 contains 15 residues. CDR3: CASSLGTSGGGWRYF. CDR3 in DNA: TGTGCCAGCAGCTTAGGAACTAGCGGGGGGGGTTGGAGGTATTTT.

This clone came up once. The chain recombines TRBV2 with TRBJ1-2; weak D call: TRBD1 (5 bases). Germline assignment: CDR1 SNHLY and CDR2 FYNNEI. V shed 7 bases and J shed 4 bases, with 19 bases lying between them. This CDR3 spans 15 amino acids. CDR3 sequence reads: CASNRRQGEGYGYTF. The CDR3 DNA reads TGTGCCAGCAATAGGAGGCAGGGAGAAGGCTATGGCTACACCTTC.

The chain carries TRBV7-3 and TRBJ2-6, with unresolved D. The V end lost 5 bases, the J end lost 0 bases, and 11 bases lay between the germline ends. Germline CDR1 is SGHTA and CDR2 is FQGTGA. This CDR3 comprises 16 residues. DNA of the CDR3: TGTGCCAGCAGCCCAAATCTATTCTCTGGGGCCAACGTCCTGACTTTC. It yields the protein CASSPNLFSGANVLTF. Together with reference TRBV7-3 and TRBJ2-6, the CDR3 gives the full variable domain: GAGVSQTPSNKVTEKGKYVELRCDPISGHTALYWYRQSLGQGPEFLIYFQGTGAADDSGLPNDRFFAVRPEGSVSTLKIQRTERGDSAVYLCASSPNLFSGANVLTFGAGSRLTVL.

V usage is TRBV19 and J usage is TRBJ2-1, with TRBD2 matching 7 bases. This CDR3 has 14 amino acids. J was trimmed by 4 bases and V by 5 bases; bases with no gene match: 5. Germline V gene lookup returns CDR1 LNHDA and CDR2 SQIVND (reference sequence). CDR3 bases: TGTGCCAGTAGTCTGGGACTACCTTACAATGAGCAGTTCTTC. Translated: CASSLGLPYNEQFF.

The chain combines TRBV4-1 with TRBJ1-4, with D unclear. V lost 4 bases and J 7 bases, leaving 13 bases between the germline ends. The CDR3 contains 14 residues. Per germline, CDR1 MGHRA and CDR2 YSYEKL. The CDR3 spells CASSLVVYIEKLFF. The DNA of the CDR3 is TGCGCCAGCAGCCTGGTCGTGTACATTGAAAAACTGTTTTTT.

This CDR3 reads CSAFVGYGYTF. The CDR3 DNA sequence: TGCAGTGCTTTCGTTGGTTATGGCTACACCTTC. The V gene is TRBV20-1, the J gene TRBJ1-2; D gene unclear. V was trimmed by 5 bases and J by 5 bases, leaving 9 bases between them. The length of the CDR3 is 11 residues. Germline lookup yields CDR1 DFQATT and CDR2 SNEGSKA (reference sequence).

The sample holds a few counts of this clone. The gene calls are TRBV4-2 and TRBJ2-6; no clear D. V lost 1 base, J lost 2 bases, and 9 bases lay in between. CDR3 length: 16 residues. Germline V gene lookup returns CDR1 LGHNA and CDR2 YNFKEQ. The CDR3 loop is CASSQVGSPGANVLTF. CDR3 DNA sequence: TGTGCCAGCAGCCAAGTTGGTAGTCCTGGGGCCAACGTCCTGACTTTC.

The rearrangement joins TRBV7-2 to TRBJ2-7; D is ambiguous. Deletions cut 4 bases from V and 1 base from J, with 14 bases between. Germline assignment: CDR1 SGHTA and CDR2 FQGNSA. CDR3 length: 15 residues. CDR3 DNA: TGTGCCAGCAGCTCCCGGGCTCGAACTTCCTACGAGCAGTACTTC. This sequence encodes CASSSRARTSYEQYF.

V gene TRBV30 combines with J gene TRBJ2-1; 15 bases fit TRBD2. The CDR3 sequence is 15 residues long. V trimming: 4 bases; J trimming: 9 bases; junction bases outside the gene matches: 7. Germline CDR1 and CDR2: GTSNPN and SVGIG (reference sequence). The DNA of the CDR3 is TGTGCCTGGAAGGGACTAGCGGGAGGCTTTGGTGAGCAGTTCTTC. Amino acids: CAWKGLAGGFGEQFF.

The chain couples TRBV11-3 to TRBJ2-1, with 8 positions matching TRBD2. CDR3 size: 15 residues. V lost 1 base and J lost 9; bases outside the gene matches: 8. The germline V gene encodes CDR1 SGHNT and CDR2 YENEEA. The CDR3 region has the DNA TGTGCCAGCAGCTTAGGGGCGGGAGGTCGGAGTGAGCAGTTCTTC. Translating gives CASSLGAGGRSEQFF.